The 10 T cell receptor beta chains reported below all come from one sample, sequenced in a study of T cell clonotyping in hematopoietic cell transplantation (dated by TCRdb to 2020 to 2023). Library preparation was by the immunoSEQ multiplex PCR assay. The table was pulled from immuneACCESS by TCRdb, which kept in-frame rearrangements only. Such tables lose some clones; where checked, under half of the loss comes from unresolved V genes, and the rest has no known cause. The table for this sample lists 25,000 to 30,000 clones; roughly 90% of them were counted only once. The ten largest clones take up around 11% of the sample. In light of the paper, this sample's time point label describes: 100 days after allo-HCT. The sample in question was PBMCs, obtained 100 days after allogeneic stem cell transplant. The receptors come from a female patient aged 45-65 years who had an allogeneic stem cell transplant from a related donor, so the T cells may come from the graft donor. Some clones in this sample may be carry-over from other donors' samples.

Only one count was recorded for this clone. V is TRBV2 and J is TRBJ2-2; D is possibly TRBD1 or TRBD2 (5 bases each). The germline V gene encodes CDR1 SNHLY and CDR2 FYNNEI. Trimming pared 11 bases from V and 1 base from J, leaving 11 bases between. CDR3 length equals 13 residues. The CDR3 DNA sequence: TGTGCCGGACACGGGGAGAACACCGGGGAGCTGTTTTTT. It codes for CAGHGENTGELFF.

J is TRBJ1-1 and V is TRBV2; weak D call: TRBD1 (6 bases). The CDR3 has 13 residues. The V gene lost 8 bases and the J gene lost 5 bases, with 15 bases spanning the gap. Looked up from germline, CDR1 is SNHLY and CDR2 is FYNNEI. CDR3 residues: CASSRGAGTEAFF. In DNA form, the CDR3 reads TGTGCCAGCTCCCGGGGGGCAGGGACTGAAGCTTTCTTT.

The J gene is TRBJ2-7, the V gene TRBV4-2, with 7 bases fitting TRBD2. The length of the CDR3 is 14 residues. J was trimmed by 0 bases and V by 1 base; bases with no gene match: 0. In germline, CDR1 is LGHNA, CDR2 YNFKEQ. The CDR3 DNA sequence: TGTGCCAGCAGCCAAGGACTAGCCTCCTACGAGCAGTACTTC. This sequence encodes CASSQGLASYEQYF.

The V and J genes are TRBV19 and TRBJ1-1, with TRBD1 matching 11 bases. CDR3 length: 14 residues. Germline assignment: CDR1 LNHDA and CDR2 SQIVND (reference sequence). After removal of 4 bases from V and 5 bases from J, the junction contained 3 bases not matched to a gene. The CDR3 DNA is TGTGCCAGTAGTACCCGGGACAGGGGGACTGAAGCTTTCTTT. It codes for CASSTRDRGTEAFF.

The rearrangement links TRBV2 to TRBJ1-2; 7 bases agree with TRBD1. The CDR3 is 13 amino acids. Trimming removed 11 bases from V and 7 bases from J; junction bases left unmatched: 13. Per germline, CDR1 SNHLY and CDR2 FYNNEI. CDR3 region: CALNSYRGGGYTF. The CDR3 coding sequence is TGTGCCCTCAACAGTTACAGGGGTGGTGGCTACACCTTC.

The V and J genes are TRBV6-5 and TRBJ1-2; D ambiguous. The V end was cut by 0 bases, the J end by 4 bases, with 9 bases between. There are 14 residues in the CDR3. Germline CDR1 reads MNHEY; CDR2 reads SVGAGI. The CDR3 DNA reads TGTGCCAGCAGTTACTCGACTGTGGCCTATGGCTACACCTTC. Translating gives CASSYSTVAYGYTF.

This clone has a single count. This chain connects TRBV9 to TRBJ2-5; D gene ambiguous. The CDR3 extends over 16 amino acids. Looked up from germline, CDR1 is SGDLS and CDR2 is YYNGEE. Trimming pared 0 bases from V and 2 bases from J, leaving 14 bases between. CDR3 sequence (DNA): TGTGCCAGCAGCGTAGGGAACTCCGACCTACAAGAGACCCAGTACTTC. Translating it yields CASSVGNSDLQETQYF.

This sequence joins TRBV5-1 and TRBJ2-2, with TRBD1 matching 7 bases. Per the germline V gene, CDR1 is SGHRS and CDR2 is YFSETQ. There are 17 residues in the CDR3. V gave up 4 bases and J gave up 2 bases; unmatched junction bases: 11. The CDR3 here is CASSTLPGTANTGELFF. The CDR3 DNA sequence: TGCGCCAGCAGCACCCTACCCGGGACAGCAAACACCGGGGAGCTGTTTTTT. Drawing the rest from reference TRBV5-1 and TRBJ2-2, the complete variable domain is KAGVTQTPRYLIKTRGQQVTLSCSPISGHRSVSWYQQTPGQGLQFLFEYFSETQRNKGNFPGRFSGRQFSNSRSEMNVSTLELGDSALYLCASSTLPGTANTGELFFGEGSRLTVL.

This sequence joins TRBV6-5 and TRBJ1-2, with D hard to call. Germline CDR1 and CDR2: MNHEY and SVGAGI. The CDR3 has 11 amino acids. V dropped 8 bases and J dropped 5 bases, with 9 bases sitting between them. CDR3 protein: CASAAGYGYTF. The CDR3 DNA reads TGTGCCAGCGCGGCTGGGTATGGCTACACCTTC.

The chain uses TRBV5-1 and TRBJ2-7; perhaps D is TRBD1 or TRBD2 (7 bases each). Trimming shortened V by 4 bases and J by 2 bases, and 13 bases separated the two germline ends. Germline V gene lookup returns CDR1 SGHRS and CDR2 YFSETQ. The CDR3 is 14 amino acids. The CDR3 nucleotides are TGCGCCAGCAGCCCCGGGGGGACAGCCTACGAGCAGTACTTC. As protein: CASSPGGTAYEQYF.